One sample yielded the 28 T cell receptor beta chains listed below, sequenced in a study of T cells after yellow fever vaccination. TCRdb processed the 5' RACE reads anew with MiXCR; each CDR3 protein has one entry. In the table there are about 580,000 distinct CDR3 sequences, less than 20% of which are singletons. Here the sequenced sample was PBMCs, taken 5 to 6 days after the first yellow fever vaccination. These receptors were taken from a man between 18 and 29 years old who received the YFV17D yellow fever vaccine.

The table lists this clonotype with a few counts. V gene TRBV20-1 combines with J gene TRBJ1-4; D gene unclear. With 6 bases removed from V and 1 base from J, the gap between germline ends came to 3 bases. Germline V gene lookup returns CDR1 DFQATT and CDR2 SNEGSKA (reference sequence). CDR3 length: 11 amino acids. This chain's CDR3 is CSALTNEKLFF. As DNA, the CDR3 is TGCAGTGCACTAACTAATGAAAAACTGTTTTTT.

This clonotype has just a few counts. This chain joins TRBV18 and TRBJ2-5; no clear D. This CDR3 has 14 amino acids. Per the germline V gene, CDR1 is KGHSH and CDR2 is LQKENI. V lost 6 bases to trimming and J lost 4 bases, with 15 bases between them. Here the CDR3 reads CASSPPGVAETQYF. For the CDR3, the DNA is TGTGCCAGCTCCCCGCCTGGGGTAGCAGAGACCCAGTACTTC.

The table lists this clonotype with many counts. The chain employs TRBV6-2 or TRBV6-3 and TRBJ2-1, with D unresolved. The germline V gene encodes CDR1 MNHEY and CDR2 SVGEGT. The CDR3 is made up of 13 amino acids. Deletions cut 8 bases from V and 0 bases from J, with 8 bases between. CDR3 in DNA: TGTGCCAGCGCTTATAGCTCCTACAATGAGCAGTTCTTC. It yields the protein CASAYSSYNEQFF.

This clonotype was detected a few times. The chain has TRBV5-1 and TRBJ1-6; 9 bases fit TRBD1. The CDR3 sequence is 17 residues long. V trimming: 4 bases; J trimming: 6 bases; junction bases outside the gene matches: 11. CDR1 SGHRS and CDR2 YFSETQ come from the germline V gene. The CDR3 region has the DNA TGCGCCAGCAGCGCCGGGACAGGGACCCCGGGTAATTCACCCCTCCACTTT. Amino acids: CASSAGTGTPGNSPLHF.

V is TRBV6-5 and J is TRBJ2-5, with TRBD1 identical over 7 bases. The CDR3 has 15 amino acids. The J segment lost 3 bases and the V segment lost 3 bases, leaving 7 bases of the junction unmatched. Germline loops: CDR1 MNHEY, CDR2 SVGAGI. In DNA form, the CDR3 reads TGTGCCAGCAGTTATCTCCGGGACAGCAAAGAGACCCAGTACTTC. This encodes CASSYLRDSKETQYF.

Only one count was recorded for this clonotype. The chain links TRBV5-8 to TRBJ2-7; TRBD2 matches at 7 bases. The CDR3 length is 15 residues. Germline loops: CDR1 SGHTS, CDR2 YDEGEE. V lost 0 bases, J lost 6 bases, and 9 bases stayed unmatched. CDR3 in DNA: TGTGCCAGCAGCTTGGCCGGCCTAGCGGATCGCGAGCAGTACTTC. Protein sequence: CASSLAGLADREQYF.

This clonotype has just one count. CDR3 DNA sequence: TGTGCCAGCAGCCCCCAGTCCCGTTCAGATACGCAGTATTTT. Amino acids: CASSPQSRSDTQYF. This chain links TRBV7-3 with TRBJ2-3; no definite D call. Germline V gene lookup returns CDR1 SGHTA and CDR2 FQGTGA. Trimming removed 5 bases at V and 4 bases at J, with 13 bases between. The CDR3 sequence is 14 residues long.

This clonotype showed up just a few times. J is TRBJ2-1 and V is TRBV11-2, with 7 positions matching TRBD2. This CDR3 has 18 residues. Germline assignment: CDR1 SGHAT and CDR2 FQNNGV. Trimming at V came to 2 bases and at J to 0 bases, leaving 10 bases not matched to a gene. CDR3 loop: CASSLLGGRRDSYNEQFF. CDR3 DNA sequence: TGTGCCAGCAGCTTATTGGGAGGGCGGCGAGACTCCTACAATGAGCAGTTCTTC.

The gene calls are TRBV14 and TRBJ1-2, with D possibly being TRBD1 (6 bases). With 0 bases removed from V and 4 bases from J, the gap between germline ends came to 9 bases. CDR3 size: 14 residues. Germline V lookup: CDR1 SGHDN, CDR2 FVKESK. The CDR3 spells CASSQDARGYGYTF. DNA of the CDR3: TGTGCCAGCAGCCAAGACGCCAGGGGCTATGGCTACACCTTC.

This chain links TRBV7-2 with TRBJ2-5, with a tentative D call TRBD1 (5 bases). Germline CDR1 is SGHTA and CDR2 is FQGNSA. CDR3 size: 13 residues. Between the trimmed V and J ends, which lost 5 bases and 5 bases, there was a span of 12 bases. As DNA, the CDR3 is TGTGCCAGCAGCCACGGACAATGGGAGACCCAGTACTTC. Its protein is CASSHGQWETQYF. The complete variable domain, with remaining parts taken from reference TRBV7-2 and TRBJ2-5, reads GAGVSQSPSNKVTEKGKDVELRCDPISGHTALYWYRQSLGQGLEFLIYFQGNSAPDKSGLPSDRFSAERTGGSVSTLTIQRTQQEDSAVYLCASSHGQWETQYFGPGTRLLVL.

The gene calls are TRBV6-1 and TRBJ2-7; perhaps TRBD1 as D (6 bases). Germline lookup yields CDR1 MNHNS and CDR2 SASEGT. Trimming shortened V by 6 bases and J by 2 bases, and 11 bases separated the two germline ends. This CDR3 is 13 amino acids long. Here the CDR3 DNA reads TGTGCCAGCAGAACAGGGCTAGCCTACGAGCAGTACGTC. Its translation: CASRTGLAYEQYV.

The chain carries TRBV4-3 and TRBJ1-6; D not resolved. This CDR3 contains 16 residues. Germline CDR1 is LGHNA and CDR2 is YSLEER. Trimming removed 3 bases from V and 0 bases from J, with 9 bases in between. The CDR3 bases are TGCGCCAGCAGCCAGTGGCGGGGCTCCTATAATTCACCCCTCCACTTT. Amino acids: CASSQWRGSYNSPLHF.

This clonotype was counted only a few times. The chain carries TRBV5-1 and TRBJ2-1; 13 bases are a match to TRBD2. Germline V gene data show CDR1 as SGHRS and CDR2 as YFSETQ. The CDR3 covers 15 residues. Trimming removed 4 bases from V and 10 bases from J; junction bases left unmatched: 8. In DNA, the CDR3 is TGCGCCAGCAGCAAATCCGGGACTAGCGGGGACGAGCAGTTCTTC. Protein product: CASSKSGTSGDEQFF. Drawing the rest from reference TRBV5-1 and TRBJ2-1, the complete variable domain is KAGVTQTPRYLIKTRGQQVTLSCSPISGHRSVSWYQQTPGQGLQFLFEYFSETQRNKGNFPGRFSGRQFSNSRSEMNVSTLELGDSALYLCASSKSGTSGDEQFFGPGTRLTVL.

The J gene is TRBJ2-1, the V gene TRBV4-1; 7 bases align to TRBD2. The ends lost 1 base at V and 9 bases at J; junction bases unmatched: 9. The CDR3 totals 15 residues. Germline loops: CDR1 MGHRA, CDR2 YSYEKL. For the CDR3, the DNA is TGCGCCAGCAGCCAAGTGGGGAGGGGTAGGGGTGAGCAGTTCTTC. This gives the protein CASSQVGRGRGEQFF.

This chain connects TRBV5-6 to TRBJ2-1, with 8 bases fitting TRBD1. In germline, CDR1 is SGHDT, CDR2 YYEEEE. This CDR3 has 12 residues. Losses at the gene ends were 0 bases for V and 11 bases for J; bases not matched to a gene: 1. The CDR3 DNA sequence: TGTGCCAGCAGCTTGGGGACAGGGAAGCAGTTCTTC. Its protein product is CASSLGTGKQFF.

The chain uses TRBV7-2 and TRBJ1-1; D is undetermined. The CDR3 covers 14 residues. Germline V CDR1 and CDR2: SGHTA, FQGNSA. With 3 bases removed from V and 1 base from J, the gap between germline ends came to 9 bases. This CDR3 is CASSLHDSNTEAFF. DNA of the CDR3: TGTGCCAGCAGCTTGCACGATTCGAACACTGAAGCTTTCTTT.

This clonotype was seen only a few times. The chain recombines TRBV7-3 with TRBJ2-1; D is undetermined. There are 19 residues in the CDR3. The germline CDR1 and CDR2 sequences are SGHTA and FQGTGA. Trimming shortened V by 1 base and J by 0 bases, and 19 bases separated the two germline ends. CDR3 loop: CASSLKSRSAESSYNEQFF. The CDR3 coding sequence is TGTGCCAGCAGCTTAAAAAGTAGGAGTGCCGAGAGCTCCTACAATGAGCAGTTCTTC.

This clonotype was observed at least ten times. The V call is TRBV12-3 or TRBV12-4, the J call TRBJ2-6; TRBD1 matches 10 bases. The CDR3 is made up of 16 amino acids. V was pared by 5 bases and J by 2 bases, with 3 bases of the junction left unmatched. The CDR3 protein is CASSPTGGTGANVLTF. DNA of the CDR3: TGTGCCAGCAGTCCGACAGGGGGCACTGGGGCCAACGTCCTGACTTTC.

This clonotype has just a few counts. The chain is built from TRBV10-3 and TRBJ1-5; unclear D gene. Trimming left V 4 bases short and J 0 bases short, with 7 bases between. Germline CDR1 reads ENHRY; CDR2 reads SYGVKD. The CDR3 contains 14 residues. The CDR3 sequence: CAISGVSSNQPQHF. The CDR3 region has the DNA TGTGCCATCAGTGGGGTCAGTAGCAATCAGCCCCAGCATTTT.

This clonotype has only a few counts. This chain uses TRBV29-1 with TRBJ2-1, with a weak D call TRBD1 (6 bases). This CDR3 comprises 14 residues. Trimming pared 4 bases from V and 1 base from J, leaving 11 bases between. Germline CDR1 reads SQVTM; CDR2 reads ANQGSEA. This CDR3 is CSVVGGLSYNEQFF. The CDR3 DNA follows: TGCAGCGTTGTAGGGGGTCTTTCCTACAATGAGCAGTTCTTC.

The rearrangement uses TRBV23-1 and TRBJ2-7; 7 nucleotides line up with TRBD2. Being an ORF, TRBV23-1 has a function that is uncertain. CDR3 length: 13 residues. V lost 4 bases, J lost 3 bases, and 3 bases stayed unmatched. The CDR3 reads CASSLCGGYEQYF. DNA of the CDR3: TGCGCCAGCAGTCTTTGCGGGGGCTACGAGCAGTACTTC.

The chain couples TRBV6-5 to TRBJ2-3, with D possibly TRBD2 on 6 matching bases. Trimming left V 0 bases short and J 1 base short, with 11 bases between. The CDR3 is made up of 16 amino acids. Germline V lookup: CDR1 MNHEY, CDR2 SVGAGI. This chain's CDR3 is CASSYSGLPGTDTQYF. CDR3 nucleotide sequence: TGTGCCAGCAGTTACTCCGGACTACCAGGCACAGATACGCAGTATTTT.

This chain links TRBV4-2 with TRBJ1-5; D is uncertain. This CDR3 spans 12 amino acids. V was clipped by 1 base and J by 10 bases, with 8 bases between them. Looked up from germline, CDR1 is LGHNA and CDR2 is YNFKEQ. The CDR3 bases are TGTGCCAGCAGCCAAGGGGTTCACCCCCAGCATTTT. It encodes CASSQGVHPQHF.

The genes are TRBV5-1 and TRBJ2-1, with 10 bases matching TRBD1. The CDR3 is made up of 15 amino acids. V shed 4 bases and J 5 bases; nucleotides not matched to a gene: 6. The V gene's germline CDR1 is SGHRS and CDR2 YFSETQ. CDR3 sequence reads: CASSPWTGGDNEQFF. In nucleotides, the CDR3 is TGCGCCAGCAGCCCCTGGACAGGGGGTGACAATGAGCAGTTCTTC.

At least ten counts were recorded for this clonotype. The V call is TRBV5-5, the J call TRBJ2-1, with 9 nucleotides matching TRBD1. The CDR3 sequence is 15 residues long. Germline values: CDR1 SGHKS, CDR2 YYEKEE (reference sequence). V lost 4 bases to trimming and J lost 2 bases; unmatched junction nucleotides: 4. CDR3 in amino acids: CASSTGTGTYNEQFF. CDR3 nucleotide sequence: TGTGCCAGCAGCACCGGGACAGGGACCTACAATGAGCAGTTCTTC.

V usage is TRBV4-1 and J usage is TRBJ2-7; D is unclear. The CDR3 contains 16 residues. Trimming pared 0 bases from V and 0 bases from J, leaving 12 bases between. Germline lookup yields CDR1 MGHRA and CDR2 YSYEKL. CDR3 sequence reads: CASSQEPSPLSYEQYF. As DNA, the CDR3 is TGCGCCAGCAGCCAAGAACCTAGTCCCCTCTCCTACGAGCAGTACTTC.

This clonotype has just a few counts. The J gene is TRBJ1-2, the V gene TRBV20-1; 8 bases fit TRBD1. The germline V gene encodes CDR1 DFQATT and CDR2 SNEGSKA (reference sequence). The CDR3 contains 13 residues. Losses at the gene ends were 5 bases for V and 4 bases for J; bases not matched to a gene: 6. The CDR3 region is CSAAGGAGYGYTF. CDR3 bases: TGCAGTGCTGCAGGGGGCGCTGGCTATGGCTACACCTTC.

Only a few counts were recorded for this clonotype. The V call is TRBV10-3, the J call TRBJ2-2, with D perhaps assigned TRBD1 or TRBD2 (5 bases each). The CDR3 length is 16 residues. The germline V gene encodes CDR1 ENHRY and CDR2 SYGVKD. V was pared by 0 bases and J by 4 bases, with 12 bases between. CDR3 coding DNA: TGTGCCATCAGTGAGTCTGGGAGAGGGGTCACCGGGGAGCTGTTTTTT. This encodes CAISESGRGVTGELFF.